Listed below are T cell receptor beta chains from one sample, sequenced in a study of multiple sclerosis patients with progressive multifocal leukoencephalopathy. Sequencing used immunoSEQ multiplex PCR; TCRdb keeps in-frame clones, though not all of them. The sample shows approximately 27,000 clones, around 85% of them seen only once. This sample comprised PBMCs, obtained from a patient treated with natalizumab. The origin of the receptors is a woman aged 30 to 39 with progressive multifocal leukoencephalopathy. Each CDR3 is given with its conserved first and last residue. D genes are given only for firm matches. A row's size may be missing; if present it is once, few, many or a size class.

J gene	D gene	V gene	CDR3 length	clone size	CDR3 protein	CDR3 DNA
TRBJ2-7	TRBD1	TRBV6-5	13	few	CASRMGQFYEQYF	TGTGCCAGCAGGATGGGACAGTTCTACGAGCAGTACTTC
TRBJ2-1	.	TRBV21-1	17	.	CASSKVTSGSSYNEQFF	TGTGCCAGCAGCAAAGTAACTAGCGGGAGCTCCTACAATGAGCAGTTCTTC
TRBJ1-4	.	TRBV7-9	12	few	CASSQSGEKLFF	TGTGCCAGCAGCCAAAGTGGGGAAAAACTGTTTTTT
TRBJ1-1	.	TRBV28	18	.	CASSLPALWGRRDTEAFF	TGTGCCAGCAGTTTACCAGCCCTCTGGGGGCGCAGAGACACTGAAGCTTTCTTT
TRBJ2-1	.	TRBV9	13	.	CASSVGPSGEQFF	TGTGCCAGCAGCGTAGGTCCCTCAGGTGAGCAGTTCTTC
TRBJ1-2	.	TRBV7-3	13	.	CASSLGQHGGYTF	TGTGCCAGCAGCTTAGGACAGCATGGCGGCTACACCTTC
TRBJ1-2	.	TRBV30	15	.	CAWSVHPRGSYGYTF	TGTGCCTGGAGTGTACACCCGCGGGGTAGCTATGGCTACACCTTC
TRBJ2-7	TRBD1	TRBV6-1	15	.	CASSEIDRGIYEQYF	TGTGCCAGCAGTGAAATCGACAGGGGGATTTACGAGCAGTACTTC
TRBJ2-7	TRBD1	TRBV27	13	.	CASSLTGDYEQYF	TGTGCCAGCAGTTTGACAGGGGATTACGAGCAGTACTTC
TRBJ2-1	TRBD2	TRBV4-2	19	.	CASSQGSGSGVLTYNEQFF	TGTGCCAGCAGCCAAGGGTCGGGTAGCGGGGTTCTTACCTACAATGAGCAGTTCTTC
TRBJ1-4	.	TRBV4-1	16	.	CASSQEGGATNEKLFF	TGCGCCAGCAGCCAGGAGGGGGGCGCAACTAATGAAAAACTGTTTTTT
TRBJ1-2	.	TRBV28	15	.	CASYPGGSRDYGYTF	TGTGCCAGCTATCCCGGCGGCAGTCGGGACTATGGCTACACCTTC
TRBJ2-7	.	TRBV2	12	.	CASSVGTYEQYF	TGTGCCAGCAGTGTAGGAACCTACGAGCAGTACTTC
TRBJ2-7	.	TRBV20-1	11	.	CSAQESYEQYF	TGCAGTGCCCAGGAGTCCTACGAGCAGTACTTC
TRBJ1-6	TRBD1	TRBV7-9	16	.	CASSLHDRGTSSPLHF	TGTGCCAGCAGCCTACATGACAGGGGTACTAGTTCACCCCTCCACTTT
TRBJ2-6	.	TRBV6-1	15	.	CASSESDSGANVLTF	TGTGCCAGCAGTGAGTCAGACTCTGGGGCCAACGTCCTGACTTTC
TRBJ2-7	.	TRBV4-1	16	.	CASSLRWTASPYEQYF	TGCGCCAGCAGCCTCCGCTGGACAGCATCCCCGTACGAGCAGTACTTC
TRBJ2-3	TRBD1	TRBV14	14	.	CASSQGNRGLLQYF	TGTGCCAGCAGCCAGGGAAACAGGGGGCTTTTGCAGTATTTT